Given below is one T cell receptor beta chain in context. Its antigen is not known. Clones were read by immunoSEQ multiplex PCR, and TCRdb kept only the in-frame ones, dropping some. The sample includes about 91,000 clones, 65% to 85% seen only once; the top ten take roughly 6%. The CDR3 runs 12 residues. V gave up 5 bases and J gave up 4 bases, with 9 bases separating them. The V gene's germline CDR1 is SGHAT and CDR2 FQNNGV. Noted time point: baseline pretreatment blood. Regarding treatment: 15 Gy SBRT to primary tumor, nephrectomy 4 weeks later. After SBRT, blood was collected at 2 and 4 weeks, plus baseline. This entry is derived from a study of radiation and T cells in renal cell carcinoma. Study information: Nephrectomy followed 15 Gy stereotactic body radiation by 4 weeks.

Study-level points and caveats: In blood, top tumor clones expanded by 2 weeks, shrinking by 4.

The chain has TRBV11-2 and TRBJ2-7; no clear D. Sequencing was performed on blood, taken from a patient whose treatment included radiotherapy and nephrectomy. This TCR was recovered from a man aged 60 to 75 with renal cell carcinoma. The CDR3 reads CASSAARYEQYF. Here the CDR3 DNA reads TGTGCCAGCAGCGCCGCCCGTTACGAGCAGTACTTC.